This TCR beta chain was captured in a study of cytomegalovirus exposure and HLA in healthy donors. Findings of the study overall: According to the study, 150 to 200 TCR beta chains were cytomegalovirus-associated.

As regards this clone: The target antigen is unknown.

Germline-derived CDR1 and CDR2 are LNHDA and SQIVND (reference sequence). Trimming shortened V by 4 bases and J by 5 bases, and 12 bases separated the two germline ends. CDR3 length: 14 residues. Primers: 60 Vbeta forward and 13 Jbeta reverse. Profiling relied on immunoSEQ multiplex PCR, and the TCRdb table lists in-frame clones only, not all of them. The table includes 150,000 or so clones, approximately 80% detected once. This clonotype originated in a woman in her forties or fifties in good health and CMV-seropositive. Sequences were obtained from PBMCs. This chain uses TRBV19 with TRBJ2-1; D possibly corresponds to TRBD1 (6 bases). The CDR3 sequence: CASSKQGGNNEQFF. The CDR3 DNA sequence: TGTGCCAGTAGTAAACAGGGTGGTAACAATGAGCAGTTCTTC. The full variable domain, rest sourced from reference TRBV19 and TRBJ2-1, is DGGITQSPKYLFRKEGQNVTLSCEQNLNHDAMYWYRQDPGQGLRLIYYSQIVNDFQKGDIAEGYSVSREKKESFPLTVTSAQKNPTAFYLCASSKQGGNNEQFFGPGTRLTVL.